The sequence of this T cell receptor (beta chain) was determined in a study of blood T cell repertoires in COVID-19. The V and J ends lost 0 bases and 0 bases, in that order; junction bases with no gene match: 10. Germline V gene sequence: CDR1 GTSNPN, CDR2 SVGIG (reference sequence). There are 18 residues in the CDR3. The repertoire was sequenced with immunoSEQ multiplex PCR; TCRdb's copy has only in-frame clones and lacks some. The sample records around 97,000 clones, over 85% being singletons. This TCR was recovered from a woman of 80 years or more in a cohort sampled during active COVID-19. V is TRBV30 and J is TRBJ1-5, with 8 bases aligning to TRBD1. The sequencing sample was made of peripheral blood. The CDR3 is CAWSVGQGQFYSNQPQHF. CDR3 sequence (DNA): TGTGCCTGGAGTGTTGGACAGGGACAGTTCTATAGCAATCAGCCCCAGCATTTT.